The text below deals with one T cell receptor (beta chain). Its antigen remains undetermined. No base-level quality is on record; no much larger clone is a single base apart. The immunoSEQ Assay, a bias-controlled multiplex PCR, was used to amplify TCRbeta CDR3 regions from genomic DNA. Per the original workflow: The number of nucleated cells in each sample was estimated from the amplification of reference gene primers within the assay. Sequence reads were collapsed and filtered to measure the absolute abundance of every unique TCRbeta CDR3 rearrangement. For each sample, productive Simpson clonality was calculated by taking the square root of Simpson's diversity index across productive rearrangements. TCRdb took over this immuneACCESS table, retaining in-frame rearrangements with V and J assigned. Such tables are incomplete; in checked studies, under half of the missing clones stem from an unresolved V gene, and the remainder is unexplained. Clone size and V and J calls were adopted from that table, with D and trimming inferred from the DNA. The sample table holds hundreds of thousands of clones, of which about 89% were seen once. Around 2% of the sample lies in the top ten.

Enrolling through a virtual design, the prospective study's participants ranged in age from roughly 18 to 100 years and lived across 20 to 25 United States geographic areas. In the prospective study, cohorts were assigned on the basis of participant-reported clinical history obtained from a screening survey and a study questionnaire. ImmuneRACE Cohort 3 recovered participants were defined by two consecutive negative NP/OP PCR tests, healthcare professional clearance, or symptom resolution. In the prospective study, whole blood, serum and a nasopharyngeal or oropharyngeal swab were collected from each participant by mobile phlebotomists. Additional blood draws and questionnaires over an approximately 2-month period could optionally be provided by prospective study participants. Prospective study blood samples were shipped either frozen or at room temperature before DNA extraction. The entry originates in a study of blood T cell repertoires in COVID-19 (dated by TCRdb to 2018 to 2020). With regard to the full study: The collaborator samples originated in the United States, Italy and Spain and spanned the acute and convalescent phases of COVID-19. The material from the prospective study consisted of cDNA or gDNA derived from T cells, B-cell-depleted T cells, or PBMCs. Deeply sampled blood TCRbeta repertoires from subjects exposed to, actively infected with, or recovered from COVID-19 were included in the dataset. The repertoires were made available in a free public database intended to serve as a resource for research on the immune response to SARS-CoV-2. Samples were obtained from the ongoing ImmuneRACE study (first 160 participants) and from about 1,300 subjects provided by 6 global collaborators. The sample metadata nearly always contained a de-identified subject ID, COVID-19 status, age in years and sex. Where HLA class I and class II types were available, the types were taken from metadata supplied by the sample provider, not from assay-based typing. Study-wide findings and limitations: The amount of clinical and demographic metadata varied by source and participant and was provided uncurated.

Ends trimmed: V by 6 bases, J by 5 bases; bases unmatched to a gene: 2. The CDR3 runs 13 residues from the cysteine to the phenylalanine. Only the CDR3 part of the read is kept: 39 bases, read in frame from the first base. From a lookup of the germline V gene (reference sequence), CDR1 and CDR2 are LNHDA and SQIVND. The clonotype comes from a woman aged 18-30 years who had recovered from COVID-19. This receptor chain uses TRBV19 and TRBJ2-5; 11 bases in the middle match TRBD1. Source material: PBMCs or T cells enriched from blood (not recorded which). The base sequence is TGTGCCAGTAGCCGGGACAGGGGGGAGACCCAGTACTTC. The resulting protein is CASSRDRGETQYF.